A selection of T cell receptor beta chains follows, all from one sample in a study of beta chain features in type 1 diabetes. The method was immunoSEQ multiplex PCR; TCRdb's version includes in-frame clones alone and lacks a portion of them. Among around 600,000 clones listed, roughly 12% were seen once. The sample comprised naive CD4+ T cells from blood. The source of these receptors is a man in his thirties or forties with type 1 diabetes. CDR3s include the opening cysteine and the closing phenylalanine or tryptophan. Each record gives: CDR3 DNA, CDR3 protein, V gene, D gene, clone size, J gene. D genes are given only for firm matches. Clone size, where shown, is once, few, many, or a class for clones that have expanded.

CDR3 DNA: TGTGCCAGCAGCTTAGTGTGGACTAGCGGGGGCTCCTACAATGAGCAGTTCTTC
CDR3 protein: CASSLVWTSGGSYNEQFF
V gene: TRBV7-9
D gene: TRBD2
clone size: few
J gene: TRBJ2-1

CDR3 DNA: TGTGCCAGCAGTCCTGGACAGACTCATGGCTACACCTTC
CDR3 protein: CASSPGQTHGYTF
V gene: TRBV28
D gene: -
clone size: -
J gene: TRBJ1-2

CDR3 DNA: TGTGCCAGCAGCGTAACTTCGTACAATGAGCAGTTCTTC
CDR3 protein: CASSVTSYNEQFF
V gene: TRBV9
D gene: -
clone size: -
J gene: TRBJ2-1

CDR3 DNA: TGTGCCAGCAGCAGACAGGGACGGACTGAAGCTTTCTTT
CDR3 protein: CASSRQGRTEAFF
V gene: TRBV6-1
D gene: TRBD1
clone size: -
J gene: TRBJ1-1

CDR3 DNA: TGTGCCACCAGCAGAGATGTGGGGACTAGCGGGGACAATGAGCAGTTCTTC
CDR3 protein: CATSRDVGTSGDNEQFF
V gene: TRBV15
D gene: TRBD2
clone size: few
J gene: TRBJ2-1

CDR3 DNA: TGTGCCAGCAGTGAAAGAGGGGATGGCTACACCTTC
CDR3 protein: CASSERGDGYTF
V gene: TRBV2
D gene: -
clone size: few
J gene: TRBJ1-2

CDR3 DNA: TGTGCCAGCGGCCAGGGCGGCTCTGGAAACACCATATATTTT
CDR3 protein: CASGQGGSGNTIYF
V gene: TRBV10-3
D gene: -
clone size: few
J gene: TRBJ1-3

CDR3 DNA: TGTGCCAGCAGCGGGACAGGGATGGGCGAGCAGTACTTC
CDR3 protein: CASSGTGMGEQYF
V gene: TRBV9
D gene: TRBD1
clone size: few
J gene: TRBJ2-7

CDR3 DNA: TGTGCCAGCAGCGTCGGGACAGAAGGACCTAGCTCCTACGAGCAGTACTTC
CDR3 protein: CASSVGTEGPSSYEQYF
V gene: TRBV9
D gene: TRBD1
clone size: few
J gene: TRBJ2-7

CDR3 DNA: TGTGCCAGCAGTTTACCGGGCTACGAGCAGTACTTC
CDR3 protein: CASSLPGYEQYF
V gene: TRBV28
D gene: -
clone size: few
J gene: TRBJ2-7

CDR3 DNA: TGTGCCAGCACCCTGGGGGGGGGAGATACGCAGTATTTT
CDR3 protein: CASTLGGGDTQYF
V gene: TRBV27
D gene: TRBD2
clone size: -
J gene: TRBJ2-3

CDR3 DNA: TGTGCCAGCAGCGAAAGACAGGGCTACAATGAGCAGTTCTTC
CDR3 protein: CASSERQGYNEQFF
V gene: TRBV7-8
D gene: TRBD1
clone size: -
J gene: TRBJ2-1

CDR3 DNA: TGCGCCAGCAGTGAAAGTGGCAGCGGGGAGCTGTTTTTT
CDR3 protein: CASSESGSGELFF
V gene: TRBV10-1
D gene: -
clone size: -
J gene: TRBJ2-2

CDR3 DNA: TGTGCCAGCAGCCCTCCGAACAGGGACACTGAAGCTTTCTTT
CDR3 protein: CASSPPNRDTEAFF
V gene: TRBV4-2
D gene: -
clone size: -
J gene: TRBJ1-1

CDR3 DNA: TGTGCCAGTAGTCTTTCAGGGGGCTACGAGCAGTACTTC
CDR3 protein: CASSLSGGYEQYF
V gene: TRBV19
D gene: TRBD1
clone size: few
J gene: TRBJ2-7

CDR3 DNA: TGTGCCAGCAGCCAACTCTACGAGCAGTACTTC
CDR3 protein: CASSQLYEQYF
V gene: TRBV11-2
D gene: -
clone size: -
J gene: TRBJ2-7

CDR3 DNA: TGTGCCATCAGTGAGTCTACCGCGCATGGCTACACCTTC
CDR3 protein: CAISESTAHGYTF
V gene: TRBV10-3
D gene: -
clone size: few
J gene: TRBJ1-2

CDR3 DNA: TGCAGCGTTGTCCCCGGGGGCCAACCCGGTGAGCAGTTCTTC
CDR3 protein: CSVVPGGQPGEQFF
V gene: TRBV29-1
D gene: -
clone size: few
J gene: TRBJ2-1

CDR3 DNA: TGCGCCAGCAGCCTTGAGCGGACAGACCTGGGAGAGACCCAGTACTTC
CDR3 protein: CASSLERTDLGETQYF
V gene: TRBV4-3
D gene: -
clone size: -
J gene: TRBJ2-5

CDR3 DNA: TGTGCCAGCAGCCCCGGGACTAGCGGGGGCACAGATACGCAGTATTTT
CDR3 protein: CASSPGTSGGTDTQYF
V gene: TRBV5-4
D gene: TRBD2
clone size: -
J gene: TRBJ2-3

CDR3 DNA: TGCGCCAGCAGCCGAGAAGCGTCTGGGGCCAACGTCCTGACTTTC
CDR3 protein: CASSREASGANVLTF
V gene: TRBV5-1
D gene: -
clone size: few
J gene: TRBJ2-6

CDR3 DNA: TGTGCCAGCGGAATTTTCCCCACAACTAATGAAAAACTGTTTTTT
CDR3 protein: CASGIFPTTNEKLFF
V gene: TRBV6-5
D gene: -
clone size: few
J gene: TRBJ1-4

CDR3 DNA: TGTGCCAGCAACCGACGGGGCTCCTACGAGCAGTACTTC
CDR3 protein: CASNRRGSYEQYF
V gene: TRBV6-1
D gene: -
clone size: few
J gene: TRBJ2-7

CDR3 DNA: TGTGCCAGCAGTGTCTTTCAGGGACAAAACATTCAGTACTTC
CDR3 protein: CASSVFQGQNIQYF
V gene: TRBV28
D gene: -
clone size: -
J gene: TRBJ2-4

CDR3 DNA: TGCGCCAGCAGCCAAGCGGAGCATGGGGCAGATACGCAGTATTTT
CDR3 protein: CASSQAEHGADTQYF
V gene: TRBV4-3
D gene: -
clone size: -
J gene: TRBJ2-3

CDR3 DNA: TGTGCCAGCACCTCTACCGAGGGGGCAAAAGAGCAGTACTTC
CDR3 protein: CASTSTEGAKEQYF
V gene: TRBV13
D gene: TRBD1
clone size: -
J gene: TRBJ2-7

CDR3 DNA: TGCAGCGGCCTGAATCCCGGGACAGGGGGCGTCGGCTATGGCTACACCTTC
CDR3 protein: CSGLNPGTGGVGYGYTF
V gene: TRBV29-1
D gene: TRBD1
clone size: few
J gene: TRBJ1-2

CDR3 DNA: TGTGCCAGCAGCCCAGGGACGGTCCAGCCCCAGCATTTT
CDR3 protein: CASSPGTVQPQHF
V gene: TRBV7-9
D gene: -
clone size: -
J gene: TRBJ1-5

CDR3 DNA: TGTGCCAGCAGCTTGTCCCCCGACAGCACAGATACGCAGTATTTT
CDR3 protein: CASSLSPDSTDTQYF
V gene: TRBV11-2
D gene: -
clone size: few
J gene: TRBJ2-3

CDR3 DNA: TGTGCCAGCAGCGGGGCCGGGGAGACCCAGTACTTC
CDR3 protein: CASSGAGETQYF
V gene: TRBV11-3
D gene: -
clone size: once
J gene: TRBJ2-5

CDR3 DNA: TGTGCCAGCAGTTACTCCTACGAGCAGTACTTC
CDR3 protein: CASSYSYEQYF
V gene: TRBV2
D gene: -
clone size: -
J gene: TRBJ2-7

CDR3 DNA: TGTGCCTGGAGTGTACGGGGTCAGCCCCAGCATTTT
CDR3 protein: CAWSVRGQPQHF
V gene: TRBV30
D gene: -
clone size: few
J gene: TRBJ1-5

CDR3 DNA: TGTGCCAGCAGCCGAGGTGTCCGCTTACAGGGTAACCCTGAAGCTTTCTTT
CDR3 protein: CASSRGVRLQGNPEAFF
V gene: TRBV5-4
D gene: -
clone size: few
J gene: TRBJ1-1

CDR3 DNA: TGTGCCAGCAAGAGGGACAGTTCCTACGAGCAGTACTTC
CDR3 protein: CASKRDSSYEQYF
V gene: TRBV7-9
D gene: TRBD1
clone size: -
J gene: TRBJ2-7

CDR3 DNA: TGTGCCAGCGGCGAACAGGGGTTAAGTCAGCCCCAGCATTTT
CDR3 protein: CASGEQGLSQPQHF
V gene: TRBV21-1
D gene: -
clone size: few
J gene: TRBJ1-5

CDR3 DNA: TGCGCCAGCAGTGAGTCGAAACTGCGCTCTGGGGCCAACGTCCTGACTTTC
CDR3 protein: CASSESKLRSGANVLTF
V gene: TRBV10-2
D gene: -
clone size: -
J gene: TRBJ2-6

CDR3 DNA: TGTGCCAGCAGCTTGGTCGGGACTATGTCGGAGACCCAGTACTTC
CDR3 protein: CASSLVGTMSETQYF
V gene: TRBV5-4
D gene: TRBD2
clone size: -
J gene: TRBJ2-5

CDR3 DNA: TGCGCCAGCAGCTTGGTGGTCGGGGCTGGCCCAGATACGCAGTATTTT
CDR3 protein: CASSLVVGAGPDTQYF
V gene: TRBV5-1
D gene: -
clone size: few
J gene: TRBJ2-3

CDR3 DNA: TGTGCCAGCAGCTACAGGAGGGATGGCTACACCTTC
CDR3 protein: CASSYRRDGYTF
V gene: TRBV9
D gene: -
clone size: -
J gene: TRBJ1-2

CDR3 DNA: TGCGCCAGCAGCCAAGACGGACAGGTTTTCTCTGGGGCCAACGTCCTGACTTTC
CDR3 protein: CASSQDGQVFSGANVLTF
V gene: TRBV4-3
D gene: TRBD1
clone size: few
J gene: TRBJ2-6

CDR3 DNA: TGTGCCAGTAGCGAGACAGGGATTAATGAAAAACTGTTTTTT
CDR3 protein: CASSETGINEKLFF
V gene: TRBV19
D gene: TRBD1
clone size: few
J gene: TRBJ1-4

CDR3 DNA: TGTGCCAGCAGTTCCGGGACCATAACTTTGCAGTTCTTC
CDR3 protein: CASSSGTITLQFF
V gene: TRBV28
D gene: -
clone size: -
J gene: TRBJ2-1

CDR3 DNA: TGTGCCAGCAGCTTTTTGACAGGGGGCGCGGGGGAGACCCAGTACTTC
CDR3 protein: CASSFLTGGAGETQYF
V gene: TRBV11-2
D gene: TRBD1
clone size: -
J gene: TRBJ2-5

CDR3 DNA: TGTGCCAGCAGTCCAAGGGGTCGACAGTCAGGTTCACCCCTCCACTTT
CDR3 protein: CASSPRGRQSGSPLHF
V gene: TRBV28
D gene: -
clone size: few
J gene: TRBJ1-6

CDR3 DNA: TGTGCCAGCAGCTTAGGCCCGCTTGTGGCCAACGTCCTGACTTTC
CDR3 protein: CASSLGPLVANVLTF
V gene: TRBV7-8
D gene: -
clone size: -
J gene: TRBJ2-6

CDR3 DNA: TGTGCCAGCAGCTTCAGGGATAGGACACCCCTCCACTTT
CDR3 protein: CASSFRDRTPLHF
V gene: TRBV7-9
D gene: -
clone size: few
J gene: TRBJ1-6

CDR3 DNA: TGCGCCAGCAGCTTTACCGGGAGCCAAGAGACCCAGTACTTC
CDR3 protein: CASSFTGSQETQYF
V gene: TRBV5-1
D gene: -
clone size: few
J gene: TRBJ2-5

CDR3 DNA: TGTGCCAGCAGTCCAGGGGGGCACGTGGAGACCCAGTACTTC
CDR3 protein: CASSPGGHVETQYF
V gene: TRBV6-6
D gene: -
clone size: -
J gene: TRBJ2-5

CDR3 DNA: TGCAGCGTTGAAAATCAGTTGGGGCCCATATATTTT
CDR3 protein: CSVENQLGPIYF
V gene: TRBV29-1
D gene: -
clone size: -
J gene: TRBJ1-3

CDR3 DNA: TGTGCCACCACTGCCCGGGACAGGGAGCACGAGCAGTACTTC
CDR3 protein: CATTARDREHEQYF
V gene: TRBV10-3
D gene: TRBD1
clone size: few
J gene: TRBJ2-7

CDR3 DNA: TGCAGCGTTGATGGACAGGGGAACTATGGCTACACCTTC
CDR3 protein: CSVDGQGNYGYTF
V gene: TRBV29-1
D gene: TRBD1
clone size: -
J gene: TRBJ1-2

CDR3 DNA: TGCGCCAGCAGCTTGGAAGCAGGGTGGGACTATGGCTACACCTTC
CDR3 protein: CASSLEAGWDYGYTF
V gene: TRBV5-1
D gene: -
clone size: -
J gene: TRBJ1-2

CDR3 DNA: TGTGCCAGCAGCCGGAGCAGTGCCGAGCAGTACTTC
CDR3 protein: CASSRSSAEQYF
V gene: TRBV7-2
D gene: -
clone size: -
J gene: TRBJ2-7

CDR3 DNA: TGTGCCAGCAGCTTAACCGGGACACGGGTTTATGGCTACACCTTC
CDR3 protein: CASSLTGTRVYGYTF
V gene: TRBV5-6
D gene: -
clone size: -
J gene: TRBJ1-2

CDR3 DNA: TGTGCCAGCAGCTTGCAGACAGCCCCCCCAGAGACCCAGTACTTC
CDR3 protein: CASSLQTAPPETQYF
V gene: TRBV5-4
D gene: -
clone size: few
J gene: TRBJ2-5

CDR3 DNA: TGCGCCAGCAGTCCGCTACCCCTTACAGGGGTCGAACCCTACGAGCAGTACTTC
CDR3 protein: CASSPLPLTGVEPYEQYF
V gene: TRBV23-1
D gene: TRBD1
clone size: few
J gene: TRBJ2-7

CDR3 DNA: TGCGCCAGCAGAGATGGACAGTGGGCGTATGAGCAGTTCTTC
CDR3 protein: CASRDGQWAYEQFF
V gene: TRBV5-1
D gene: -
clone size: -
J gene: TRBJ2-1

CDR3 DNA: TGTGCCAGCAGTTTGGTCGACGGATACAATGAGCAGTTCTTC
CDR3 protein: CASSLVDGYNEQFF
V gene: TRBV28
D gene: -
clone size: many
J gene: TRBJ2-1

CDR3 DNA: TGTGCCATCAGTGAGTCTGGACGGGGAGATACTGAAGCTTTCTTT
CDR3 protein: CAISESGRGDTEAFF
V gene: TRBV10-3
D gene: -
clone size: -
J gene: TRBJ1-1